These 29 T cell receptor beta chains share one sample of origin, sequenced in a study of T cells in Graves' hyperthyroidism and ophthalmopathy. TCR beta CDR3 regions were amplified from RNA transcripts. HTBI primers drove first-round RT-PCR of the TCR CDR3. In TCRdb, the multiplex PCR reads were re-called with MiXCR into one record per CDR3 protein. The data show 600,000 to 650,000 distinct CDR3 sequences, 20% to 25% seen once. Input material: blood. These receptors were collected from a man aged 25 to 45 with Graves' ophthalmopathy.

The chain recombines TRBV28 with TRBJ2-7, with 7 bases lining up with TRBD1. Germline trimming cut 5 bases from V and 1 base from J; bases unmatched to any gene: 11. CDR1 MDHEN and CDR2 SYDVKM come from the germline V gene. The CDR3 covers 16 residues. CDR3 loop: CASSTGAAVPSYEQYF. The CDR3 DNA follows: TGTGCCAGCAGTACAGGGGCCGCGGTCCCTTCCTACGAGCAGTACTTC. The variable domain in full, completed from reference TRBV28 and TRBJ2-7, reads DVKVTQSSRYLVKRTGEKVFLECVQDMDHENMFWYRQDPGLGLRLIYFSYDVKMKEKGDIPEGYSVSREKKERFSLILESASTNQTSMYLCASSTGAAVPSYEQYFGPGTRLTVT.

This clonotype came up a few times. The gene calls are TRBV20-1 and TRBJ2-7, with TRBD1 matching 9 bases. There are 15 residues in the CDR3. With 3 bases clipped from V and 4 bases from J, the junction kept 10 bases outside the gene matches. The germline V gene encodes CDR1 DFQATT and CDR2 SNEGSKA (reference sequence). The CDR3 nucleotides read TGCAGTGCTAGGGGGGCCGGGACAGGGACTTACGAGCAGTACTTC. This sequence encodes CSARGAGTGTYEQYF.

This clonotype was observed a few times. The chain combines TRBV7-9 with TRBJ2-7; D is undetermined. The CDR3 has 11 amino acids. The V and J ends lost 8 bases and 4 bases respectively, with 9 bases between them. Germline CDR1 and CDR2: SEHNR and FQNEAQ (reference sequence). CDR3 amino acids: CASGFGYEQYF. The CDR3 nucleotides are TGTGCCAGCGGGTTTGGGTACGAGCAGTACTTC.

The chain is built from TRBV28 and TRBJ2-7; 10 bases agree with TRBD2. CDR1 is MDHEN and CDR2 is SYDVKM in the germline V gene. The CDR3 totals 13 residues. Losses at the gene ends were 8 bases for V and 3 bases for J; bases not matched to a gene: 4. The CDR3 bases are TGTGCCAGCCAGCCTAGCGGGAGCTACGAGCAGTACTTC. This codes for CASQPSGSYEQYF.

The sample holds a few counts of this clonotype. The V gene is TRBV2, the J gene TRBJ1-3; D remains ambiguous. The V gene's germline CDR1 is SNHLY and CDR2 FYNNEI. Trimming stripped 5 bases from V and 4 bases from J, with 6 bases between. The CDR3 length is 12 residues. This chain's CDR3 is CASSSIGNTIYF. CDR3 coding DNA: TGTGCCAGCAGTTCCATCGGAAACACCATATATTTT.

This clonotype showed up many times. The J gene is TRBJ1-2, the V gene TRBV2; D may be TRBD1 (6 bases). The CDR3 has 14 residues. Germline lookup yields CDR1 SNHLY and CDR2 FYNNEI. V gave up 0 bases and J gave up 5 bases, with 10 bases separating them. The CDR3 sequence: CASSEAFQGYGYTF. Here the CDR3 DNA reads TGTGCCAGCAGTGAAGCTTTTCAGGGGTATGGCTACACCTTC.

There are a few counts of this clonotype. CDR3 DNA: TGTGCCACCAGCAGAGATCGCCGGGGAGGCTACACCTTC. Translating gives CATSRDRRGGYTF. The chain employs TRBV15 and TRBJ1-2; D is ambiguous. The CDR3 is made up of 13 amino acids. CDR1 and CDR2 (germline): LNHNV, YYDKDF (reference sequence). V gave up 0 bases and J gave up 8 bases, with 10 bases separating them.

As to this clonotype: Relative to the germline gene, one junction end is altered; a read error may explain this. The chain uses TRBV7-9 and TRBJ2-7, with D perhaps TRBD2 (6 bases). CDR1 is SEHNR, CDR2 FQNEAQ, per germline (reference sequence). CDR3 length equals 16 residues. CDR3 sequence reads: CAISLVVGGISYEQYF. The CDR3 region has the DNA TGTGCCATCAGCTTAGTAGTTGGGGGGATCTCCTACGAGCAGTACTTC.

The V and J genes are TRBV28 and TRBJ2-7; 8 nucleotides line up with TRBD2. V lost 6 bases to trimming and J lost 6 bases; unmatched junction nucleotides: 10. This CDR3 has 14 residues. Germline-derived CDR1 and CDR2 are MDHEN and SYDVKM. The CDR3 loop is CASRNSGSFTEQYF. CDR3 bases: TGTGCCAGCAGGAACAGCGGGAGTTTTACCGAGCAGTACTTC.

This chain connects TRBV6-7 to TRBJ2-7; TRBD2 matches at 7 bases. TRBV6-7 belongs to the ORF category, with a function that is uncertain. The V segment lost 6 bases and the J segment 7 bases; nucleotides outside the gene matches: 21. CDR3 length equals 17 residues. The CDR3 DNA reads as TGTGCCAGCAGGTTAAACCCCGGGGGGACCCTTTCTGTTGAGCAGTACTTC. It codes for CASRLNPGGTLSVEQYF.

V is TRBV2 and J is TRBJ2-1; D is unresolved. The germline V and J ends were trimmed by 2 bases and 8 bases, with 7 bases remaining between them. The CDR3 consists of 12 residues. The V gene's germline CDR1 is SNHLY and CDR2 FYNNEI. The DNA of the CDR3 is TGTGCCAGCAGTGAATTGCACGATGAGCAGTTCTTC. This gives the protein CASSELHDEQFF.

This sequence joins TRBV6-1 and TRBJ2-7; the D gene is possibly TRBD1 (6 bases). Per the germline V gene, CDR1 is MNHNS and CDR2 is SASEGT. The length of the CDR3 is 14 residues. Trimming left V 7 bases short and J 3 bases short, with 16 bases between. The CDR3, as DNA: TGTGCCAGCATTTCGGGACAAACCGACTACGAGCAGTACTTC. This sequence encodes CASISGQTDYEQYF.

The CDR3 DNA follows: TGTGCCAGCAGCGGGTCCGGGACTAGCAGATACGAGCAGTACTTC. Protein: CASSGSGTSRYEQYF. The rearrangement links TRBV7-9 to TRBJ2-7; the match to TRBD2 covers 9 bases. The CDR3 extends over 15 amino acids. J lost 4 bases, V lost 5 bases, and 9 bases had no gene match. The germline gives CDR1 SEHNR, CDR2 FQNEAQ (reference sequence).

V and J are TRBV5-4 and TRBJ2-5, with D possibly being TRBD1 or TRBD2 (5 bases each). CDR1 and CDR2 from the germline V gene are SGHNT and YYREEE (reference sequence). This CDR3 has 13 amino acids. Trimming left V 0 bases short and J 5 bases short, with 8 bases between. The CDR3 loop reads CASSLVEGETQYF. CDR3 sequence (DNA): TGTGCCAGCAGCTTGGTAGAGGGGGAGACCCAGTACTTC.

The chain uses TRBV7-9 and TRBJ2-2; 9 bases align to TRBD2. Germline lookup yields CDR1 SEHNR and CDR2 FQNEAQ (reference sequence). The trim removed 4 bases at V and 11 bases at J, leaving 2 bases unmatched. The CDR3 totals 12 residues. The CDR3 region has the DNA TGTGCCAGCAGCTCGGGGACTAGCGAGCTGTTTTTT. The encoded protein is CASSSGTSELFF.

This clonotype was recorded at least ten times. CDR3 region: CASTGLGENLSNEQFF. The CDR3 coding sequence is TGTGCCAGCACAGGACTAGGGGAAAACCTATCCAATGAGCAGTTCTTC. The chain couples TRBV12-3 or TRBV12-4 to TRBJ2-1; TRBD2 aligns across 7 bases. The ends lost 7 bases at V and 6 bases at J; junction bases unmatched: 15. This CDR3 has 16 residues.

This clonotype was seen a handful of times. A read error may be the cause here, since a much bigger clone is one base away. The chain has TRBV7-9 and TRBJ1-4, with D uncertain. Per the germline V gene, CDR1 is SEHNR and CDR2 is FQNEAQ (reference sequence). The V and J ends lost 3 bases and 12 bases respectively, with 11 bases between them. The CDR3 loop spans 12 amino acids. The CDR3 sequence is CASSFGREELFF. CDR3 nucleotides: TGTGCCAGCAGCTTTGGGAGGGAAGAACTGTTTTTT.

This clonotype was seen at least ten times. This chain connects TRBV30 to TRBJ1-1, with 10 positions matching TRBD1. Looked up from germline, CDR1 is GTSNPN and CDR2 is SVGIG (reference sequence). This CDR3 contains 14 residues. Losses at the gene ends were 5 bases for V and 0 bases for J; bases not matched to a gene: 3. In nucleotides, the CDR3 is TGTGCCTGGCTGGGACAGGGGATGAACACTGAAGCTTTCTTT. As protein: CAWLGQGMNTEAFF.

The chain joins TRBV2 to TRBJ2-1, with D maybe TRBD2 (6 bases). Per germline, CDR1 SNHLY and CDR2 FYNNEI. With 4 bases removed from V and 2 bases from J, the gap between germline ends came to 12 bases. The CDR3 loop spans 15 amino acids. The CDR3 reads CASSAEGGTYNEQFF. CDR3 nucleotides: TGTGCCAGCAGTGCTGAGGGAGGAACCTACAATGAGCAGTTCTTC. The full variable domain, with the rest looked up from reference TRBV2 and TRBJ2-1, is EPEVTQTPSHQVTQMGQEVILRCVPISNHLYFYWYRQILGQKVEFLVSFYNNEISEKSEIFDDQFSVERPDGSNFTLKIRSTKLEDSAMYFCASSAEGGTYNEQFFGPGTRLTVL.

The chain carries TRBV30 and TRBJ2-1; weak D call: TRBD2 (6 bases). Per germline, CDR1 GTSNPN and CDR2 SVGIG (reference sequence). The CDR3 totals 12 residues. V lost 5 bases, J lost 5 bases, and 10 bases lay in between. In DNA form, the CDR3 reads TGTGCCTGGGGGAGGACTAACAATGAGCAGTTCTTC. It translates to CAWGRTNNEQFF.

The table lists this clonotype with a few counts. This rearrangement joins TRBV7-8 to TRBJ2-4; 8 bases are shared with TRBD1. Germline CDR1 SGHVS, CDR2 FQNEAQ. Germline trimming cut 0 bases from V and 0 bases from J; bases unmatched to any gene: 7. This CDR3 region has 18 residues. This CDR3 reads CASSLAVGQAVAKNIQYF. DNA for the CDR3: TGTGCCAGCAGCTTAGCTGTGGGACAGGCGGTAGCCAAAAACATTCAGTACTTC.

Ten or more counts support this clonotype. The rearrangement links TRBV3-1 to TRBJ2-3; D remains unclear. Germline CDR1 LGHDT, CDR2 YNNKEL (reference sequence). This CDR3 has 15 residues. V lost 4 bases and J 0 bases, leaving 11 bases between the germline ends. Written as DNA, the CDR3 is TGTGCCAGCAGCCCGGGTACAGCTAGCACAGATACGCAGTATTTT. Translating gives CASSPGTASTDTQYF.

This sequence joins TRBV7-3 and TRBJ2-7; the match to TRBD1 covers 8 bases. Germline CDR1 and CDR2: SGHTA and FQGTGA. Unmatched junction bases numbered 16, after V lost 7 bases and J lost 5 bases. This CDR3 has 16 residues. The CDR3 sequence: CASTLCVTGVYHEQYF. The CDR3 bases are TGTGCCAGCACCCTTTGTGTGACAGGGGTCTACCACGAGCAGTACTTC.

In regard to this clonotype: One junction end disagrees with the germline gene, perhaps due to a read error. The V and J genes are TRBV7-2 and TRBJ2-5, with 9 nucleotides matching TRBD2. From germline, CDR1 is SGHTA and CDR2 FQGNSA. The CDR3 length is 14 residues. CDR3 region: CATSRIAGEETQYF. The DNA of the CDR3 is TGTGCCACCAGCAGAATAGCGGGAGAAGAGACCCAGTACTTC.

The V call is TRBV2, the J call TRBJ2-3; TRBD2 aligns across 7 bases. The CDR3 contains 15 residues. Germline assignment: CDR1 SNHLY and CDR2 FYNNEI. The V and J ends lost 6 bases and 0 bases, in that order; junction bases with no gene match: 6. CDR3 sequence (DNA): TGTGCCAGCAGGGCGGGACTAACTAGCACAGATACGCAGTATTTT. Translation: CASRAGLTSTDTQYF.

This clonotype was detected a few times. The rearrangement links TRBV27 to TRBJ2-7, with 12 nucleotides matching TRBD2. CDR1 is MNHEY and CDR2 is SMNVEV in the germline V gene (reference sequence). Unmatched junction bases numbered 11, after V lost 5 bases and J lost 0 bases. This CDR3 contains 18 residues. The CDR3 DNA follows: TGTGCCAGCAGTCCCAACCCGGGACTAGCGGGTAGCTCCTACGAGCAGTACTTC. Its protein is CASSPNPGLAGSSYEQYF.

This clonotype was recorded many times. The rearrangement links TRBV11-2 to TRBJ1-1, with a weak D call TRBD1 (6 bases). The V and J ends lost 4 bases and 5 bases respectively, with 20 bases between them. The CDR3 sequence is 16 residues long. The germline gives CDR1 SGHAT, CDR2 FQNNGV. The CDR3 region has the DNA TGTGCCAGCAGCTCTGGGACAAGGGGCGATTCAACTGAAGCTTTCTTT. Its translation is CASSSGTRGDSTEAFF.

This clonotype was seen more than once but under ten times. The V and J genes are TRBV5-1 and TRBJ1-1; 9 bases align to TRBD1. The junction had 6 bases not matched to a gene; V was cut back by 4 bases and J by 2 bases. Germline-derived CDR1 and CDR2 are SGHRS and YFSETQ. The length of the CDR3 is 15 residues. The CDR3 loop reads CASSLRTGDNTEAFF. Written as DNA, the CDR3 is TGCGCCAGCAGCCTGCGGACAGGGGATAACACTGAAGCTTTCTTT.

The CDR3 DNA reads TGCAGTGTCCCTGGGAGTGAGCAGTTCTTC. Its translation is CSVPGSEQFF. The V gene is TRBV20-1, the J gene TRBJ2-1; D is possibly TRBD2 (5 bases). Germline CDR1 reads DFQATT; CDR2 reads SNEGSKA (reference sequence). CDR3 size: 10 residues. V lost 7 bases and J lost 9, with 10 bases in between.